These 7 T cell receptor beta chains share one sample of origin, sequenced in a study of T cell clonality in common variable immunodeficiency (dated by TCRdb to 2013 to 2016). Library prep was done by the immunoSEQ multiplex PCR assay. What TCRdb holds here is the immuneACCESS table cut down to in-frame rearrangements. Part of the clones is not present; checked against another copy, under half of the missing clones reflect an unresolved V gene, and the others are unexplained. The table puts more than 55,000 clones in this sample, none counted just once. Clones ranked in the top ten supply around 1.6% of the sample. The sample was peripheral blood mononuclear cells. The source is a person aged 18 to 70 in good health.

In its sample, this clone was seen many times. The covered CDR3 bases are TGTGCCAGCAGCTTCGCCGGGACAGGGGGCTATGGC. This sequence encodes CASSFAGTGGYG. In full, the CDR3 is CASSFAGTGGYGYTF. The chain uses TRBV7-9 and TRBJ1-2, with 11 bases identical to TRBD1. From the germline J gene comes the end of the CDR3, since the read stops 3 residues before it. Germline assignment: CDR1 SEHNR and CDR2 FQNEAQ (reference sequence). The CDR3 is made up of 15 amino acids. The V and J ends lost 3 bases and 4 bases, in that order; junction bases with no gene match: 4. Combining the CDR3 with reference TRBV7-9 and TRBJ1-2 gives the whole variable domain DTGVSQNPRHKITKRGQNVTFRCDPISEHNRLYWYRQTLGQGPEFLTYFQNEAQLEKSRLLSDRFSAERPKGSFSTLEIQRTEQGDSAMYLCASSFAGTGGYGYTFGSGTRLTVV.

This clone has a count of ten or more. The CDR3 end lies 3 residues beyond the end of the read and is filled in from the germline J gene. The V gene is TRBV30, the J gene TRBJ2-1, with D perhaps TRBD1 (6 bases). V shed 3 bases and J shed 7 bases, with 16 bases lying between them. Per germline, CDR1 GTSNPN and CDR2 SVGIG (reference sequence). This CDR3 contains 14 residues. The CDR3 sequence: CAWRAPNRANEQFF. The part of the CDR3 DNA that was read is TGTGCCTGGAGAGCCCCTAACAGGGCAAATGAG. The whole variable domain, remainder taken from reference TRBV30 and TRBJ2-1, is SQTIHQWPATLVQPVGSPLSLECTVEGTSNPNLYWYRQAAGRGLQLLFYSVGIGQISSEVPQNLSASRPQDRQFILSSKKLLLSDSGFYLCAWRAPNRANEQFFGPGTRLTVL.

This clone appeared many times. The CDR3 end is not reached by the read, which stops 3 residues before it; the germline J gene fills it in. The chain has TRBV30 and TRBJ2-2; TRBD2 matches 11 bases. There are 18 residues in the CDR3. V shed 2 bases and J 2 bases; nucleotides not matched to a gene: 10. Looked up from germline, CDR1 is GTSNPN and CDR2 is SVGIG (reference sequence). The CDR3 loop reads CAWSPRLGTSGNTGELFF. The sequenced CDR3 bases are TGTGCCTGGAGTCCCCGTCTGGGGACTAGCGGAAACACCGGGGAG.

This clone was observed many times. The read ends 3 residues before the CDR3 terminus; that terminus is restored from the germline J gene. The gene calls are TRBV7-9 and TRBJ2-2; D not resolved. The V gene's germline CDR1 is SEHNR and CDR2 FQNEAQ (reference sequence). V was trimmed by 2 bases and J by 8 bases, leaving 3 bases between them. This CDR3 is built from 11 residues. The part of the CDR3 DNA that was read is TGTGCCAGCAGCTTAAGGGGGGAG. Translated, it gives CASSLRGE. The CDR3, in full, reads CASSLRGELFF. Full variable domain (rest looked up from reference TRBV7-9 and TRBJ2-2): DTGVSQNPRHKITKRGQNVTFRCDPISEHNRLYWYRQTLGQGPEFLTYFQNEAQLEKSRLLSDRFSAERPKGSFSTLEIQRTEQGDSAMYLCASSLRGELFFGEGSRLTVL.

This clone has at least ten counts. The read falls 3 residues short of the CDR3 end, and the missing part is taken from the germline J gene. The chain employs TRBV30 and TRBJ2-1; D is perhaps TRBD2 (6 bases). Germline CDR1 and CDR2: GTSNPN and SVGIG (reference sequence). Trimming stripped 8 bases from V and 3 bases from J, with 8 bases between. There are 11 residues in the CDR3. CDR3 sequence: CATGGYNEQFF. CDR3 DNA (partial): TGTGCCACCGGGGGCTACAATGAG.

This clone came up many times. The sequence runs out 3 residues before the end of the CDR3; the remainder is reconstructed from the germline J gene. The genes are TRBV5-5 and TRBJ2-5, with 7 nucleotides matching TRBD1. Germline loops: CDR1 SGHKS, CDR2 YYEKEE (reference sequence). The trim removed 4 bases at V and 2 bases at J, leaving 2 bases unmatched. The CDR3 has 13 residues. CDR3 DNA (partial): TGTGCCAGCAGCCGGGGACAGCAAGAGACC. Its translation: CASSRGQQET. The entire CDR3 reads CASSRGQQETQYF.

This clone was counted ten times or more. The read ends 3 residues shy of where the CDR3 ends; the end is completed using the germline J gene. The chain employs TRBV13 and TRBJ2-3; 8 nucleotides agree with TRBD2. V lost 5 bases, J lost 4 bases, and 8 bases stayed unmatched. Germline V gene sequence: CDR1 PRHDT, CDR2 FYEKMQ (reference sequence). The CDR3 runs to 15 residues. This chain's CDR3 is CASSPPGLEADTQYF. CDR3 DNA (partial): TGTGCCAGCAGCCCACCGGGACTAGAGGCAGATACG. The variable domain in full, completed from reference TRBV13 and TRBJ2-3, reads AAGVIQSPRHLIKEKRETATLKCYPIPRHDTVYWYQQGPGQDPQFLISFYEKMQSDKGSIPDRFSAQQFSDYHSELNMSSLELGDSALYFCASSPPGLEADTQYFGPGTRLTVL.